This T cell receptor beta chain originates from a study of blood T cells in healthy people across ages. Study-wide findings and caveats: Higher diversity, along with more naive CD4+ cells, distinguished long-lived donors from aged donors. Roughly linear declines in TCR beta diversity per million T cells occurred with age.

In the case of this clonotype: Antigen: not known.

There were at least 6 micrograms of total RNA extracted from every sample. It was with a sample-barcoded 5' primer and a J-beta primer mix that a second PCR of roughly 7 to 12 cycles was run. Template switching added a 12-random-nucleotide identifier to every cDNA molecule. TCRdb fed the 5' RACE reads into MiXCR, producing one record per CDR3 protein. This repertoire shows around 1.1 million distinct CDR3 sequences, 35% to 45% found once; its top ten account for under 15%. Germline loops: CDR1 MNHEY, CDR2 SVGEGT. CDR3 size: 16 residues. Sequencing input: blood. This TCR was sampled from a young man in good health. The V call is TRBV6-2 or TRBV6-3, the J call TRBJ2-3, with TRBD2 as a possible D gene (6 bases). CDR3 in amino acids: CPRIEEAGKSTDTQYF. CDR3 nucleotides: TGTCCACGAATCGAGGAAGCGGGCAAAAGCACAGATACGCAGTATTTT.